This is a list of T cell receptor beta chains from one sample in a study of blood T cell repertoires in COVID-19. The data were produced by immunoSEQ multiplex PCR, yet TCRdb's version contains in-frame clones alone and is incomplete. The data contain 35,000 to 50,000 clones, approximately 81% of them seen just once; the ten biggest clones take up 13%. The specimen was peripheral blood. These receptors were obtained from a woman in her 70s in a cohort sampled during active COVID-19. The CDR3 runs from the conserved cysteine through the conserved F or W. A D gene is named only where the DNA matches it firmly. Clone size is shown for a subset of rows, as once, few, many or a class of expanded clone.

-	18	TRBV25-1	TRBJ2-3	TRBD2	CASSESVTSGSRGNTQYF	TGTGCCAGCAGTGAATCGGTGACTAGCGGGAGTCGGGGAAATACGCAGTATTTT
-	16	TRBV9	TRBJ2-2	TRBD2	CASSVESGSVTGELFF	TGTGCCAGCAGCGTAGAGAGCGGGAGTGTCACCGGGGAGTTGTTTTTT
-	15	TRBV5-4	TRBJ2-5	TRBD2	CASSLWGLASETQYF	TGTGCCAGCAGCTTGTGGGGACTAGCAAGCGAGACCCAGTACTTC
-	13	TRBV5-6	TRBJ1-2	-	CASSPGHSYGYTF	TGTGCCAGCAGCCCGGGACACAGCTATGGCTACACCTTC
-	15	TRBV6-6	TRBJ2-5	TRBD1	CASSRGQEMEETQYF	TGTGCCAGCAGCCGAGGACAGGAGATGGAAGAGACCCAGTACTTC
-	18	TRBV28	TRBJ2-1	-	CASRHMAGLSPSYNEQFF	TGTGCCAGCAGACATATGGCGGGACTTTCCCCATCCTACAATGAGCAGTTCTTC
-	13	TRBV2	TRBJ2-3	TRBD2	CASSETSGDTQYF	TGTGCCAGCAGTGAAACTAGCGGCGATACGCAGTATTTT
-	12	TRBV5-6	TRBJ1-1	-	CASSVWNTEAFF	TGTGCCAGCAGTGTATGGAACACTGAAGCTTTCTTT
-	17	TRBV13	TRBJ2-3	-	CASSLRRRSPSTDTQYF	TGTGCCAGCAGCTTAAGAAGGAGGTCACCTAGCACAGATACGCAGTATTTT
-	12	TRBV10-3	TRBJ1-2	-	CAAAGPRSGYTF	TGTGCCGCGGCGGGGCCTCGGAGCGGCTACACCTTC
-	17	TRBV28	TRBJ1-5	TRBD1	CASSSSTGTGFMQPQHF	TGTGCCAGCAGTTCCTCAACCGGGACAGGGTTTATGCAGCCCCAGCATTTT
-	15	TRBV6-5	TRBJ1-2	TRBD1	CASSYSGRGSYGYTF	TGTGCCAGCAGTTACTCCGGCAGGGGGAGCTATGGCTACACCTTC
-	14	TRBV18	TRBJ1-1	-	CASSLQDGNTEAFF	TGTGCCAGCTCACTACAGGACGGGAACACTGAAGCTTTCTTT
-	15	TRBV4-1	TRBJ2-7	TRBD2	CASSLNSGGSYEQYF	TGCGCCAGCAGCCTTAATAGCGGGGGCTCCTACGAGCAGTACTTC
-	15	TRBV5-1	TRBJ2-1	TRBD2	CASRLAGASYNEQFF	TGCGCCAGCAGGCTAGCGGGAGCAAGTTACAATGAGCAGTTCTTC
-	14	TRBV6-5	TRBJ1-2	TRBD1	CASSYGTGTSGYTF	TGTGCCAGCAGTTATGGGACAGGGACCAGCGGCTACACCTTC
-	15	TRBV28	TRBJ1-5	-	CASSFLSAGNQPQHF	TGTGCCAGCAGTTTTCTTTCGGCGGGCAATCAGCCCCAGCATTTT
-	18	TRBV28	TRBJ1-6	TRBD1	CASSDPGQVGGYNSPLHF	TGTGCCAGCAGTGATCCGGGACAGGTAGGGGGATATAATTCACCCCTCCACTTT
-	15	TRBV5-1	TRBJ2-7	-	CASSLISGSSYEQYF	TGCGCCAGCAGCTTGATATCCGGGAGCTCCTACGAGCAGTACTTC
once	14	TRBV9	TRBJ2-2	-	CASSTQSGTGELFF	TGTGCCAGCAGCACCCAAAGCGGCACCGGGGAGCTGTTTTTT
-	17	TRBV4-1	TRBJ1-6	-	CASSQGFGGQALPPLHF	TGCGCCAGCAGCCAAGGGTTCGGGGGTCAGGCGCTCCCACCCCTCCACTTT
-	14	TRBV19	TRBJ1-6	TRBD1	CASKRDRGNSPLHF	TGTGCCAGTAAAAGGGACAGGGGAAATTCACCCCTCCACTTT
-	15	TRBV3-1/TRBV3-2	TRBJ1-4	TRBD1	CASSQAGTGTEKLFF	TGTGCCAGCAGCCAAGCCGGGACAGGGACCGAAAAACTGTTTTTT
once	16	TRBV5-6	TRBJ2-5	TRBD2	CASSLAGLAGEETQYF	TGTGCCAGCAGCTTGGCGGGACTAGCGGGAGAAGAGACCCAGTACTTC
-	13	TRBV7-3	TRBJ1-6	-	CASSLGDFTPLHF	TGTGCCAGCAGCTTAGGAGACTTCACACCCCTCCACTTT
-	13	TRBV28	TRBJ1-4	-	CASRVTTGTKLFF	TGTGCCAGCAGAGTTACGACAGGCACCAAACTGTTTTTT
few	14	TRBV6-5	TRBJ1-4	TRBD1	CASSSAAGGEKLFF	TGTGCCAGCAGCTCCGCGGCAGGGGGAGAAAAACTGTTTTTT